This T cell receptor beta chain was documented in a study of CD8+ T cells in alopecia areata. Extracted RNA was reverse transcribed into cDNA, the sequencing template. The data were produced by immunoSEQ multiplex PCR, yet TCRdb's version contains in-frame clones alone and is incomplete. The table lists 150,000 to 200,000 clones, less than 75% of them singletons. This clone was found a few times. Antigen: not known. Study results and caveats: For patients receiving tofacitinib, scalp clonality and expanded CD8+ clones among the top 100 significantly decreased.

Specified treatment: oral pan-JAK inhibitor, 5-10 mg twice daily. Trimming cost V 4 bases and J 2 bases; bases outside gene matches: 8. Germline CDR1 GTSNPN, CDR2 SVGIG (reference sequence). The CDR3 is made up of 14 amino acids. Source: CD4+ T cells sorted from blood, taken at approximately week 55, from a patient treated with tofacitinib. V gene TRBV30 combines with J gene TRBJ2-7; the match to TRBD1 covers 7 bases. This clonotype was sampled from a human donor with alopecia areata. The CDR3 DNA reads as TGTGCCTGGACCGCCGGGACAGCGACCTACGAGCAGTACTTC. It codes for CAWTAGTATYEQYF.